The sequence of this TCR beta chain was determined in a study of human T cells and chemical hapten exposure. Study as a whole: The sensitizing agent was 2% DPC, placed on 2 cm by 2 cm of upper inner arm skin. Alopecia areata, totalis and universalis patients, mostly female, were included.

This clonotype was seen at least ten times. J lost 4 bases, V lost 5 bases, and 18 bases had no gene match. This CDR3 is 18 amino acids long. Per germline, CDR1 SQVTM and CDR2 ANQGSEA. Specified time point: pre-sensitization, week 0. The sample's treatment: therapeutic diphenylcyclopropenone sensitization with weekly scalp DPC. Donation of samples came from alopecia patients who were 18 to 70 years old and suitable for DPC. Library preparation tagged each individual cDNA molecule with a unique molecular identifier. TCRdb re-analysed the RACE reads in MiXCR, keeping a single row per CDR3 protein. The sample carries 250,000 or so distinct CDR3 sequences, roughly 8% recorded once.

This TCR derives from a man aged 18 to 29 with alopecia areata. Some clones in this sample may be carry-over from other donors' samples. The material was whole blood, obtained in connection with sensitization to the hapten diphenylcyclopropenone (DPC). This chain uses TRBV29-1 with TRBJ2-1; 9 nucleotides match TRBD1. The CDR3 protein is CSVYQRTGDIGVYNEQFF. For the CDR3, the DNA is TGCAGCGTTTATCAAAGGACAGGGGATATAGGGGTTTACAATGAGCAGTTCTTC.